The 21 T cell receptor beta chains below come from one sample, sequenced in a study of T cells in Graves' hyperthyroidism and ophthalmopathy. Researchers took RNA transcripts and amplified the TCR beta CDR3 regions from them. First-round RT-PCR of the TCR CDR3 relied on the HTBI primer set. TCRdb re-called the multiplex PCR reads through MiXCR, storing one row per CDR3 protein. The sample has hundreds of thousands of distinct CDR3 sequences; less than 15% are singletons. Material: blood. The source of these receptors is a woman in her late teens or twenties with Graves' hyperthyroidism.

For this clonotype: A junction boundary mismatches the germline segment, possibly from a read error. The chain uses TRBV7-7 and TRBJ2-2; D not resolved. The CDR3 loop spans 17 amino acids. Looked up from germline, CDR1 is SSHAT and CDR2 is FNYEAQ (reference sequence). The CDR3 nucleotides are TGTGCTAGCAGCTTATGGCCTCTAGGGTCAAACACCGGGGAGCTGTTTTTT. Protein sequence: CASSLWPLGSNTGELFF.

This clonotype was seen many times. The chain couples TRBV2 to TRBJ1-1; no clear D gene. V lost 8 bases and J 1 base, leaving 5 bases between the germline ends. The CDR3 length is 11 residues. Germline V gives CDR1 SNHLY, CDR2 FYNNEI. CDR3 region: CASPGNTEAFF. The DNA of the CDR3 is TGTGCCAGCCCAGGGAACACTGAAGCTTTCTTT.

With respect to this clonotype: This sequence may be a read error, since a much larger clone differs from it by one base. The rearrangement uses TRBV6-1 and TRBJ2-1; 14 bases fit TRBD2. CDR1 and CDR2 from the germline V gene are MNHNS and SASEGT. V lost 3 bases and J lost 4; bases outside the gene matches: 11. The CDR3 totals 19 residues. This CDR3 reads CASSESAAGTSGSYNEQFF. CDR3 coding DNA: TGTGCCAGCAGTGAGTCAGCCGCCGGGACTAGCGGGAGTTACAATGAGCAGTTCTTC.

A remark on this clonotype: A read error may explain this, as a much larger clone is one base away. The V and J genes are TRBV7-8 and TRBJ2-3; TRBD2 aligns across 7 bases. V was clipped by 4 bases and J by 4 bases; unmatched bases: 8. The CDR3 has 15 residues. Germline loops: CDR1 SGHVS, CDR2 FQNEAQ. The CDR3 region has the DNA TGTGCCAGCAGCTGGGATGGACTAGACGCAGATACGCAGTATTTT. Translated, it gives CASSWDGLDADTQYF.

V gene TRBV5-5 combines with J gene TRBJ1-4, with 7 bases aligning to TRBD1. The CDR3 has 14 amino acids. CDR1 and CDR2 (germline): SGHKS, YYEKEE (reference sequence). Trimming cost V 3 bases and J 3 bases; bases outside gene matches: 2. The CDR3 DNA sequence: TGTGCCAGCAGCTGGGACAGTTCTAATGAAAAACTGTTTTTT. Protein product: CASSWDSSNEKLFF.

The chain employs TRBV11-2 and TRBJ2-3, with a possible D match to TRBD1 (5 bases). Germline-derived CDR1 and CDR2 are SGHAT and FQNNGV. The CDR3 sequence is 15 residues long. Between the trimmed V and J ends, which lost 9 bases and 11 bases, there was a span of 27 bases. The CDR3 bases are TGTGCCAGTAGTGGGGCGGACACAAGACAGAAGAAGCAGTATTTT. It encodes CASSGADTRQKKQYF.

At least ten counts were recorded for this clonotype. The genes are TRBV20-1 and TRBJ2-1; D gene uncertain. The CDR3 length is 14 residues. The germline gives CDR1 DFQATT, CDR2 SNEGSKA (reference sequence). Trimming removed 1 base from V and 3 bases from J, with 10 bases in between. CDR3 amino acids: CSARVRPRYNEQFF. DNA of the CDR3: TGCAGTGCTAGAGTACGACCTCGCTACAATGAGCAGTTCTTC.

CDR3 sequence: CATSRDSSGGETQYF. As DNA, the CDR3 is TGTGCCACCAGCAGAGACTCTAGCGGTGGAGAGACCCAGTACTTC. This chain connects TRBV15 to TRBJ2-5; 7 nucleotides match TRBD2. This CDR3 comprises 15 residues. Per the germline V gene, CDR1 is LNHNV and CDR2 is YYDKDF (reference sequence). V lost 0 bases, J lost 4 bases, and 5 bases stayed unmatched.

This clonotype was found many times. This chain links TRBV28 with TRBJ1-1; possible D gene TRBD1, 5 bases. Trimming cost V 4 bases and J 0 bases, with 12 bases left between them. The CDR3 has 15 amino acids. Looked up from germline, CDR1 is MDHEN and CDR2 is SYDVKM. CDR3 coding DNA: TGTGCCAGCAGTTCGTTTGAGGGGTTGAACACTGAAGCTTTCTTT. This codes for CASSSFEGLNTEAFF. Full variable domain (remainder filled in from reference TRBV28 and TRBJ1-1): DVKVTQSSRYLVKRTGEKVFLECVQDMDHENMFWYRQDPGLGLRLIYFSYDVKMKEKGDIPEGYSVSREKKERFSLILESASTNQTSMYLCASSSFEGLNTEAFFGQGTRLTVV.

This clonotype was counted many times. J is TRBJ2-7 and V is TRBV12-3 or TRBV12-4; 8 bases match TRBD1. V was clipped by 6 bases and J by 6 bases; unmatched bases: 7. The CDR3 length is 13 residues. CDR3 nucleotides: TGTGCCAGCAGGCCCCAGGGGGCGCCCGAGCAGTACTTC. Protein: CASRPQGAPEQYF.

Of note for this clonotype: It may be a read error: a sequence one base away is much more abundant. The J gene is TRBJ1-3, the V gene TRBV7-3, with D unresolved. CDR3 length: 16 amino acids. Trimming stripped 5 bases from V and 0 bases from J, with 14 bases between. Germline V gene lookup returns CDR1 SGHTA and CDR2 FQGTGA. The CDR3 region is CASSPSEPHSGNTIYF. The CDR3 DNA reads TGTGCCAGCAGCCCGAGCGAACCGCACTCTGGAAACACCATATATTTT.

The sample holds many counts of this clonotype. The chain is built from TRBV10-3 and TRBJ2-3; 7 bases map to TRBD2. The trim removed 2 bases at V and 2 bases at J, leaving 7 bases unmatched. Germline V gene data show CDR1 as ENHRY and CDR2 as SYGVKD. The CDR3 contains 16 residues. The CDR3 protein is CAISEPGLSNTDTQYF. CDR3 DNA sequence: TGTGCCATCAGTGAGCCGGGACTATCTAACACAGATACGCAGTATTTT.

Many counts were recorded for this clonotype. This sequence joins TRBV9 and TRBJ1-1; unclear D gene. The CDR3 runs 13 residues. From germline, CDR1 is SGDLS and CDR2 YYNGEE. Trimming took off 4 bases at V and 1 base at J, with 8 bases between the two ends. The DNA of the CDR3 is TGTGCCAGCAGCTCCATAGAGAACACTGAAGCTTTCTTT. This sequence encodes CASSSIENTEAFF. The whole variable domain, remainder taken from reference TRBV9 and TRBJ1-1, is DSGVTQTPKHLITATGQRVTLRCSPRSGDLSVYWYQQSLDQGLQFLIQYYNGEERAKGNILERFSAQQFPDLHSELNLSSLELGDSALYFCASSSIENTEAFFGQGTRLTVV.

This clonotype was detected ten times or more. The chain has TRBV7-9 and TRBJ2-7; D is undetermined. Trimming stripped 1 base from V and 3 bases from J, with 10 bases between. Per germline, CDR1 SEHNR and CDR2 FQNEAQ (reference sequence). The CDR3 spans 14 residues. CDR3 residues: CASSLDRKGYEQYF. CDR3 nucleotides: TGTGCCAGCAGCTTAGACAGAAAAGGCTACGAGCAGTACTTC.

The rearrangement uses TRBV10-1 and TRBJ1-1; unclear D gene. CDR1 WNHNN and CDR2 SYGVQD come from the germline V gene (reference sequence). The CDR3 is 15 amino acids. Trimming shortened V by 0 bases and J by 3 bases, and 11 bases separated the two germline ends. CDR3 loop: CASSESRRADTEAFF. As DNA, the CDR3 is TGCGCCAGCAGTGAGTCGCGGCGGGCGGACACTGAAGCTTTCTTT.

There are many counts of this clonotype. This sequence joins TRBV3-1 and TRBJ2-3, with D possibly matching TRBD2 (6 bases). Germline V gives CDR1 LGHDT, CDR2 YNNKEL (reference sequence). V was shortened by 1 base and J by 5 bases, with 16 bases between the two germline ends. CDR3 length equals 16 residues. CDR3 in DNA: TGTGCCAGCAGCCAAGTTTACGGAGGGCCGAGAGATACGCAGTATTTT. Its protein product is CASSQVYGGPRDTQYF.

This clonotype appeared many times. The chain combines TRBV11-2 with TRBJ2-7; 7 nucleotides line up with TRBD2. From germline, CDR1 is SGHAT and CDR2 FQNNGV. V shed 5 bases, J shed 0 bases, and the junction held 7 bases outside the gene matches. This CDR3 is 15 amino acids long. The CDR3 here is CASSVSGPSSYEQYF. The DNA for the CDR3 is TGTGCCAGCAGCGTTAGCGGGCCGAGCTCCTACGAGCAGTACTTC.

This clonotype was detected ten times or more. The chain recombines TRBV28 with TRBJ2-7, with TRBD1 identical over 8 bases. This CDR3 has 14 residues. The germline CDR1 and CDR2 sequences are MDHEN and SYDVKM. V shed 6 bases and J 4 bases; nucleotides not matched to a gene: 8. The CDR3 here is CASSDRGGVYEQYF. The CDR3 region has the DNA TGTGCCAGCAGCGACAGGGGCGGAGTTTACGAGCAGTACTTC.

Remarks on this clonotype: A clone one base away is much larger, so this may be a read error. V gene TRBV6-2 or TRBV6-3 combines with J gene TRBJ1-5; 9 positions agree with TRBD1. Matching the DNA end better, TRBJ2-3 makes the J call doubtful. The length of the CDR3 is 15 residues. Germline V gene sequence: CDR1 MNHEY, CDR2 SVGEGT. Here the CDR3 reads CASRTGGQGSQPQYF. DNA of the CDR3: TGTGCCAGCAGGACGGGGGGACAGGGTAGTCAGCCCCAGTATTTT.

This clonotype was detected only a few times. The CDR3 sequence: CASSPGTGSEQYF. Here the CDR3 DNA reads TGTGCCAGCAGTCCCGGGACAGGGAGCGAGCAGTACTTC. The rearrangement links TRBV28 to TRBJ2-7; 9 bases fit TRBD1. CDR1 is MDHEN and CDR2 is SYDVKM in the germline V gene. V dropped 5 bases and J dropped 6; count of bases not matched to a gene: 5. The CDR3 has 13 amino acids.

This clonotype was seen a handful of times. This sequence joins TRBV30 and TRBJ1-2; the D gene is possibly TRBD1 (5 bases). The CDR3 is 12 amino acids. CDR1 is GTSNPN and CDR2 is SVGIG in the germline V gene (reference sequence). Trimming pared 1 base from V and 8 bases from J, leaving 11 bases between. CDR3 in amino acids: CAWSEGIYGYTF. The CDR3 DNA reads as TGTGCCTGGAGTGAGGGGATTTACGGCTACACCTTC. The whole variable domain, filled in from reference TRBV30 and TRBJ1-2, reads SQTIHQWPATLVQPVGSPLSLECTVEGTSNPNLYWYRQAAGRGLQLLFYSVGIGQISSEVPQNLSASRPQDRQFILSSKKLLLSDSGFYLCAWSEGIYGYTFGSGTRLTVV.